This TCR beta chain was profiled in a study of blood T cell repertoires in COVID-19. At the level of the study: Samples came from the United States, Italy and Spain, spanning acute and convalescent COVID-19. T cells, B-cell-depleted T cells, or PBMCs supplied cDNA or gDNA.

In the source study's methods: Scientists estimated how many nucleated cells there were by amplifying reference gene primers. TCRdb's copy holds only in-frame clones and misses some; the assay was immunoSEQ multiplex PCR. That table is the source of V, J and clone size, and D and trimming were worked out from the DNA. Among 400,000 or so clones listed, around 89% were seen once. This CDR3 has 15 amino acids. Germline V lookup: CDR1 SGHTA, CDR2 FQGNSA. The trim removed 3 bases at V and 3 bases at J, leaving 5 bases unmatched. This clone was seen only once. The TCR sequence derives from a woman aged 40 to 49 with COVID-19, enrolled during active disease. The chain combines TRBV7-2 with TRBJ2-7, with TRBD1 identical over 10 bases. The sample consisted of peripheral blood. The CDR3 loop reads CASSFRGQGDYEQYF. In nucleotides, the CDR3 is TGTGCCAGCAGCTTCCGAGGACAGGGGGACTACGAGCAGTACTTC.